Listed below are T cell receptor beta chains from one sample, sequenced in a study of PD-1 blockade in classical Hodgkin lymphoma. The protocol was immunoSEQ multiplex PCR, while the TCRdb copy is restricted to in-frame clones and leaves out a portion. The top ten clones hold 15% to 20% of a sample with some 90,000 clones, 83% of them seen once. The sequenced sample was peripheral blood mononuclear cells (PBMCs), obtained before the fourth cycle of nivolumab. All receptors derive from a human donor with classical Hodgkin lymphoma. Both conserved end residues are part of each CDR3. Fields, in order: CDR3 length, V gene, clone size, J gene, D gene, CDR3 protein, CDR3 DNA. The D gene is left open where the match is weak. Clone size is stated in some rows and not others, as once, few, many or a class when expanded.

13	TRBV10-3	-	TRBJ2-2	-	CAIRGRGTGELFF	TGTGCCATCAGGGGCAGGGGCACCGGGGAGCTGTTTTTT
11	TRBV7-9	few	TRBJ2-3	-	CASRVADTQYF	TGTGCCAGCAGGGTTGCAGATACGCAGTATTTT
15	TRBV11-2	-	TRBJ2-7	TRBD1	CASSARDRLLYEQYF	TGTGCCAGCAGCGCCCGGGACAGGCTTCTCTACGAGCAGTACTTC
16	TRBV7-6	-	TRBJ2-5	TRBD2	CASSLSASGSQETQYF	TGTGCCAGCAGCTTATCGGCTAGCGGGAGTCAAGAGACCCAGTACTTC
15	TRBV14	once	TRBJ2-7	TRBD1	CASSQRTGGVDEQYF	TGTGCCAGCAGCCAACGGACAGGGGGAGTCGACGAGCAGTACTTC
13	TRBV2	-	TRBJ1-1	-	CASSAQGYTEAFF	TGTGCCAGCAGTGCACAGGGTTACACTGAAGCTTTCTTT
14	TRBV2	-	TRBJ2-7	-	CASSDFRSAYEQYF	TGTGCCAGCAGTGATTTCAGGTCGGCCTACGAGCAGTACTTC
15	TRBV19	-	TRBJ2-1	TRBD2	CASSILTGTINEQFF	TGTGCCAGTAGTATACTAACCGGGACTATCAATGAGCAGTTCTTC
14	TRBV5-1	-	TRBJ1-1	-	CASNRDTANTEAFF	TGCGCCAGCAACCGGGACACTGCGAACACTGAAGCTTTCTTT
14	TRBV11-2	few	TRBJ1-2	-	CASSLGLREGGYTF	TGTGCCAGCAGCTTAGGCCTCAGGGAGGGTGGCTACACCTTC